The clone carrying this TCR beta chain was seen only once. The sample comes from a study of glioma-infiltrating T cells after dendritic cell vaccination. Study details: Between about 2003 and 2013, patients got autologous tumor lysate-pulsed dendritic cell vaccines. At biweekly intervals, patients got three intradermal dendritic cell vaccine injections.

Time point described: after dendritic cell vaccination, including at tumor progression/relapse. The CDR3 sequence is 16 residues long. The V end was cut by 0 bases, the J end by 4 bases, with 15 bases between. Per the germline V gene, CDR1 is SGHAT and CDR2 is FQNNGV. TCRB CDR3 was amplified from 2 ug genomic DNA or less. TCRdb keeps only in-frame clones here, not all; method: immunoSEQ multiplex PCR. This table has roughly 60,000 clones, approximately 89% appearing once. The sample in question was blood, obtained after dendritic cell vaccination. V is TRBV11-2 and J is TRBJ1-2; D gene ambiguous. The TCR originated in a human donor with glioblastoma. The CDR3 bases are TGTGCCAGCAGCTTAGATCAGTTTGACACCTTCTATGGCTACACCTTC. Translated: CASSLDQFDTFYGYTF.